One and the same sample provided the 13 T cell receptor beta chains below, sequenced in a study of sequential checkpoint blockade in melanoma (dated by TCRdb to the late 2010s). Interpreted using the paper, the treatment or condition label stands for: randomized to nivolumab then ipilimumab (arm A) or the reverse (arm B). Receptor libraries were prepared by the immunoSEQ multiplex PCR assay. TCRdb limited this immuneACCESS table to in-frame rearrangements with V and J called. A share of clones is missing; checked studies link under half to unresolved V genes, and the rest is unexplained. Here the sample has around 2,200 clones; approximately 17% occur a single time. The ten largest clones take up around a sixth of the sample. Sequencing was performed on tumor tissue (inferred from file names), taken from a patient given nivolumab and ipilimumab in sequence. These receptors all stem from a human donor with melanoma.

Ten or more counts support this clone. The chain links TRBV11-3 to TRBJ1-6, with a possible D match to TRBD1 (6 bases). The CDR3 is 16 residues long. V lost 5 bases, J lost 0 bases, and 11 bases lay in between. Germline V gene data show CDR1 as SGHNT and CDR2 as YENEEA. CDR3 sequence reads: CASSPEGGSYNSPLHF. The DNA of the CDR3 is TGTGCCAGCAGCCCGGAAGGGGGCTCCTATAATTCACCCCTCCACTTT.

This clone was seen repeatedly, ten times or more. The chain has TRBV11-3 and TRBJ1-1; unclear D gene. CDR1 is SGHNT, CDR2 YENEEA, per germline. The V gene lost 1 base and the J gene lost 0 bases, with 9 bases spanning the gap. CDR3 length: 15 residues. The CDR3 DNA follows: TGTGCCAGCAGCTTAGGGGCGTTGGTGAACACTGAAGCTTTCTTT. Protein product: CASSLGALVNTEAFF.

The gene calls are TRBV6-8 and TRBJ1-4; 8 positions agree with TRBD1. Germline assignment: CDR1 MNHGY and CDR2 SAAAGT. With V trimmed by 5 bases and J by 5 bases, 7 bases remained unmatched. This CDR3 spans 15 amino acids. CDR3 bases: TGTGCCAGCAGTGACGACAGGGGATTCAATGAAAAACTGTTTTTT. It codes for CASSDDRGFNEKLFF.

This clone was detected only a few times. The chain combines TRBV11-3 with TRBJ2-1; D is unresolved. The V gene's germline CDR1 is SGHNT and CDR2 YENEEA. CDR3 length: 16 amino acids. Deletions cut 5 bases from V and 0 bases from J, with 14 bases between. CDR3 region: CASSTIPGRSYNEQFF. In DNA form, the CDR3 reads TGTGCCAGCAGCACAATCCCGGGCCGCTCCTACAATGAGCAGTTCTTC.

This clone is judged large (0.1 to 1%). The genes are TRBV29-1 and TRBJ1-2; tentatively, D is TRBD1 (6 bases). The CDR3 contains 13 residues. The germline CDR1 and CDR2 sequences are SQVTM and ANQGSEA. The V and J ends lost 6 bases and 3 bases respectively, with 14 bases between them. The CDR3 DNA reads TGCAGCGTCTACAGGGCTGGGGACTATGGCTACACCTTC. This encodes CSVYRAGDYGYTF.

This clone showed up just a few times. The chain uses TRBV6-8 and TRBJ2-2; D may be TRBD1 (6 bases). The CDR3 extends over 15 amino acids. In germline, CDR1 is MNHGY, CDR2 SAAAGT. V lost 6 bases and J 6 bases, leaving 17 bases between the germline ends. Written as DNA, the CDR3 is TGTGCCAGCAGACGGACACAGGGTCCTTCCGGGGAGCTGTTTTTT. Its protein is CASRRTQGPSGELFF.

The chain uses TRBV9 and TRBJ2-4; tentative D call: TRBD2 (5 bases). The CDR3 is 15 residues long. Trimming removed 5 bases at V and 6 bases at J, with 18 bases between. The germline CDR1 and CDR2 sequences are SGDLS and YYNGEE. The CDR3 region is CASREGPSQGNIQYF. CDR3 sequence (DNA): TGTGCCAGCAGAGAGGGTCCTAGCCAAGGAAACATTCAGTACTTC.

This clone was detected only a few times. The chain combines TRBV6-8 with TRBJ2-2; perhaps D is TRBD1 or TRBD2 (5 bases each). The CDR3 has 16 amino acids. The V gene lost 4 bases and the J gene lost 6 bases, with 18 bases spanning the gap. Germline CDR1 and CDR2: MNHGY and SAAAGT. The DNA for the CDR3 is TGTGCCAGCAGTTTCCCTTCCGGGATAGGGGCCGGGGAGCTGTTTTTT. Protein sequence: CASSFPSGIGAGELFF.

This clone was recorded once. CDR3 in amino acids: CASTLTRTGQKGEQYF. The CDR3 DNA is TGTGCCAGTACCCTGACCCGGACGGGACAAAAGGGCGAGCAGTACTTC. J is TRBJ2-7 and V is TRBV19; possibly TRBD1 for D (6 bases). Trimming stripped 7 bases from V and 6 bases from J, with 25 bases between. Looked up from germline, CDR1 is LNHDA and CDR2 is SQIVND (reference sequence). The CDR3 consists of 16 residues.

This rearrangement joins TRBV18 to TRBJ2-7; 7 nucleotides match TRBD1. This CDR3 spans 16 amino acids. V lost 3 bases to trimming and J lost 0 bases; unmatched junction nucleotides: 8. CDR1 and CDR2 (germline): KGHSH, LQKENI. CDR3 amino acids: CASSPPGTASSYEQYF. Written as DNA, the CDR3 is TGTGCCAGCTCACCGCCCGGGACAGCAAGCTCCTACGAGCAGTACTTC.

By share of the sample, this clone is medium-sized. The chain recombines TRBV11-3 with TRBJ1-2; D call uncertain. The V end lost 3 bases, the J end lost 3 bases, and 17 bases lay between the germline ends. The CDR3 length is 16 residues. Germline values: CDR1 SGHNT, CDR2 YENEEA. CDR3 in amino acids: CASSLVSRTVYYGYTF. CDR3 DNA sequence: TGTGCCAGCAGCTTGGTGAGCAGAACCGTATACTATGGCTACACCTTC.

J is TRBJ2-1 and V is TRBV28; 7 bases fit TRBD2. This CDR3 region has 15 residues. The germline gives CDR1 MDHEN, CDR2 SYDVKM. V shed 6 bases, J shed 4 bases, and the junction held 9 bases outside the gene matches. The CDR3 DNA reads TGTGCCAGCAGCCCTCAGGGAGGGAGGTACAATGAGCAGTTCTTC. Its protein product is CASSPQGGRYNEQFF.

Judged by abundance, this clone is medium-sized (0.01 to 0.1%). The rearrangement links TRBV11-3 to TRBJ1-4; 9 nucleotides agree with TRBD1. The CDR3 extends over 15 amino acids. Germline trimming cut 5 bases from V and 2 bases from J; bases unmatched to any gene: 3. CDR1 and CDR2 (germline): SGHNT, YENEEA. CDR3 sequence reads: CASSKGQGTNEKLFF. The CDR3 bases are TGTGCCAGCAGCAAAGGACAGGGGACTAATGAAAAACTGTTTTTT.